Presented here are 13 T cell receptor beta chains from one specimen sequenced in a study of regulatory T cells in long-lasting Graves disease. As for time point: newly diagnosed GD, antithyroid drugs for less than 3 months. PBMC RNA was the source of the TCR library. The TCR beta library used iRepertoire HTBI primers with Arm-PCR amplification of CDR3. Each CDR3 protein is one row after TCRdb ran MiXCR on the multiplex PCR reads. The table shows about 300,000 distinct CDR3 sequences, with about a sixth occurring only once. Sequenced here: peripheral blood mononuclear cells (PBMCs), sampled at new diagnosis, from a patient treated with antithyroid drugs. Receptors originate from a female donor with Graves disease.

This clonotype was detected many times. The V gene is TRBV11-3, the J gene TRBJ2-2; D gene unclear. CDR1 and CDR2 (germline): SGHNT, YENEEA. The CDR3 runs to 16 residues. Trimming took 3 bases from V and 0 from J, leaving 11 bases between them. The CDR3 loop reads CASSFARWPNTGELFF. The CDR3 DNA reads as TGTGCCAGCAGCTTCGCTAGGTGGCCGAACACCGGGGAGCTGTTTTTT.

A word on this clonotype: A read error is possible here, since a much larger clone lies one base away. The chain uses TRBV7-3 and TRBJ2-1, with a weak D call TRBD2 (5 bases). The germline V gene encodes CDR1 SGHTA and CDR2 FQGTGA. V lost 0 bases and J 8 bases, leaving 8 bases between the germline ends. CDR3 size: 13 residues. The CDR3, as DNA: TGTGCCAGCAGCTTAACATACGGGGATGAGCAGTTCTTC. It yields the protein CASSLTYGDEQFF. Full variable domain (remainder filled in from reference TRBV7-3 and TRBJ2-1): GAGVSQTPSNKVTEKGKYVELRCDPISGHTALYWYRQSLGQGPEFLIYFQGTGAADDSGLPNDRFFAVRPEGSVSTLKIQRTERGDSAVYLCASSLTYGDEQFFGPGTRLTVL.

V usage is TRBV2 and J usage is TRBJ1-5; 7 bases are a match to TRBD1. Germline V gives CDR1 SNHLY, CDR2 FYNNEI. The CDR3 is made up of 14 amino acids. V lost 5 bases, J lost 4 bases, and 5 bases stayed unmatched. This CDR3 reads CASSPGQRNQPQHF. For the CDR3, the DNA is TGTGCCAGCAGTCCGGGACAGAGAAATCAGCCCCAGCATTTT.

This clonotype was counted at least ten times. The rearrangement links TRBV2 to TRBJ2-1; a possible D gene is TRBD2 (6 bases). The CDR3 extends over 12 amino acids. Germline assignment: CDR1 SNHLY and CDR2 FYNNEI. Trimming stripped 6 bases from V and 5 bases from J, with 8 bases between. The DNA of the CDR3 is TGTGCCAGCAGGGGACTCGACAATGAGCAGTTCTTC. Encoded protein: CASRGLDNEQFF.

This clonotype was counted between two and nine times. CDR3 sequence: CASSQLESWGPGANVLTF. CDR3 nucleotide sequence: TGTGCCAGCAGCCAATTGGAGTCGTGGGGACCTGGGGCCAACGTCCTGACTTTC. The rearrangement uses TRBV3-1 and TRBJ2-6, with D tentatively TRBD1 or TRBD2 (5 bases each). Trimming left V 2 bases short and J 2 bases short, with 16 bases between. The CDR3 spans 18 residues. CDR1 LGHDT and CDR2 YNNKEL come from the germline V gene (reference sequence).

The sample holds many counts of this clonotype. Germline and junction disagree at one end, which may indicate a read error. The chain recombines TRBV7-7 with TRBJ2-1; 11 positions agree with TRBD2. The CDR3 runs to 13 residues. Germline V lookup: CDR1 SSHAT, CDR2 FNYEAQ (reference sequence). This chain's CDR3 is CASSSRLAGEQFF. CDR3 coding DNA: TGTGCTAGCAGCTCAAGACTAGCGGGAGAGCAGTTCTTC.

There are many counts of this clonotype. The CDR3 region has the DNA TGTGCCAGCAGCTTAGCTACAGGGTCGGGCTACGAGCAGTACTTC. Translation: CASSLATGSGYEQYF. The chain recombines TRBV7-8 with TRBJ2-7; D perhaps matches TRBD1 (6 bases). The length of the CDR3 is 15 residues. V lost 0 bases and J lost 3, with 12 bases in between. The germline CDR1 and CDR2 sequences are SGHVS and FQNEAQ.

Note on this clonotype: This may arise from a read error, as a much more abundant clone is one base away. V usage is TRBV7-9 and J usage is TRBJ1-2; maybe TRBD1 (6 bases). This CDR3 has 13 amino acids. Germline loops: CDR1 SEHNR, CDR2 FQNEAQ (reference sequence). The CDR3 sequence: CAGSFRTDYGYTF. The CDR3 nucleotides are TGTGCCGGCAGCTTCCGGACAGACTATGGCTACACCTTC.

A word on this clonotype: This sequence may be a read error, since a much larger clone differs from it by one base. This chain uses TRBV11-1 with TRBJ2-2, with 9 bases that match TRBD1. Per germline, CDR1 SGHAT and CDR2 FQDESV (reference sequence). CDR3 length: 17 amino acids. The DNA of the CDR3 is TGTGCCAGCAGCCCGCATGCGGGACAGGGAGACACCGCGGAGCTGTTTTTT. It specifies CASSPHAGQGDTAELFF.

Remarks on this clonotype: A far larger clone is just one base off, so this is likely a read error. J is TRBJ1-1 and V is TRBV7-3; D is undetermined. Germline V gives CDR1 SGHTA, CDR2 FQGTGA. The CDR3 length is 13 residues. CDR3 in DNA: TGTGCCAGCAGCGCCGCAGCGAACACTGTAGCTTTCTTT. It specifies CASSAAANTVAFF.

The chain joins TRBV10-2 to TRBJ1-5; 11 bases match TRBD1. This CDR3 region has 14 residues. Losses at the gene ends were 5 bases for V and 11 bases for J; bases not matched to a gene: 8. Germline assignment: CDR1 WSHSY and CDR2 SAAADI. CDR3 region: CASSPGQGGRAQHF. In DNA form, the CDR3 reads TGCGCCAGCAGTCCGGGACAGGGGGGGCGAGCCCAGCATTTT.

This clonotype occurred many times. The chain is built from TRBV7-2 and TRBJ2-7, with TRBD2 matching 7 bases. CDR1 and CDR2 from the germline V gene are SGHTA and FQGNSA. There are 19 residues in the CDR3. Trimming cost V 5 bases and J 2 bases; bases outside gene matches: 21. CDR3 nucleotides: TGTGCCAGCAGCCTACTTGGGGTTGCTAGCGGCTTCGGGGCCTACGAGCAGTACTTC. This encodes CASSLLGVASGFGAYEQYF.

This clonotype was observed at least ten times. This rearrangement joins TRBV2 to TRBJ1-3; D call uncertain. Germline V CDR1 and CDR2: SNHLY, FYNNEI. V lost 8 bases to trimming and J lost 0 bases, with 11 bases between them. This CDR3 spans 14 amino acids. Here the CDR3 DNA reads TGTGCCAGCTCACCGATGAGCTCTGGAAACACCATATATTTT. Translation gives CASSPMSSGNTIYF.